This T cell receptor (beta chain) was identified during a study of beta chain features in type 1 diabetes. What was sequenced were expressed TCRB transcripts, since all of the isolated RNA had been reverse transcribed. Sequencing used immunoSEQ multiplex PCR; TCRdb keeps in-frame clones, though not all of them. The sample consists of some 300,000 clones, about 8.5% of them appearing once. V lost 7 bases to trimming and J lost 4 bases, with 16 bases between them. Germline V gene data show CDR1 as SGHTA and CDR2 as FQGNSA. This CDR3 has 14 amino acids. Populations obtained by sorting all exceeded 95% purity. This clone appeared once.

The TCR was taken from a woman between 18 and 30 years old in good health. The specimen was central memory CD4+ T cells from blood. The rearrangement links TRBV7-2 to TRBJ2-5, with TRBD2 as a possible D gene (7 bases). The CDR3 loop reads CASTDPGGPETQYF. CDR3 nucleotide sequence: TGTGCCAGCACCGACCCGGGGGGCCCAGAGACCCAGTACTTC.